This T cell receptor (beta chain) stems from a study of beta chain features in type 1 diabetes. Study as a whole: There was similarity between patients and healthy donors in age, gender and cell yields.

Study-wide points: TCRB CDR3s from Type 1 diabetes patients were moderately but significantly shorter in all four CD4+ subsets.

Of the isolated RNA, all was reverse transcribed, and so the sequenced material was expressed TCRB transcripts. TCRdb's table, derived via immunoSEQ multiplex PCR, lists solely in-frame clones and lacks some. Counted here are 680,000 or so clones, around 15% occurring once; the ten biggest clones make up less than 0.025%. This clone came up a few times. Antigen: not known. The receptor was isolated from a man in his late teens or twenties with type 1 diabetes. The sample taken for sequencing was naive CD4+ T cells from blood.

CDR3 in amino acids: CASTSYRAAGNTIYF. The CDR3, as DNA: TGTGCCAGTACAAGTTACAGGGCTGCTGGAAACACCATATATTTT. The V gene is TRBV19, the J gene TRBJ1-3, with a possible D match to TRBD1 (6 bases). Germline V gene data show CDR1 as LNHDA and CDR2 as SQIVND (reference sequence). The CDR3 is made up of 15 amino acids. V was pared by 7 bases and J by 2 bases, with 15 bases between.